This T cell receptor (beta chain) was sequenced during a study of tumor and adjacent non-tumor tissue in lung cancer listed by TCRdb under 2018. Background for the entire study: The cohort included around twelve adenocarcinoma, a couple of squamous cell carcinoma and 1 small cell lung cancer patients. The 15 enrolled patients, of whom some ten were men and 5 were women, were aged about 30 to 80 years and were diagnosed with TNM stage I to III disease. In total, sequencing yielded some 130 million productive TCRbeta reads, which works out to an average of approximately 4.1 million reads per sample. Bulk TCRbeta repertoires were compared between lung tumor tissue and matched distant non-tumor lung tissue obtained from fewer than 16 lung cancer patients. Approximately 31 paired specimens, one tumor and one normal lung sample per patient, were profiled by TCRbeta CDR3 sequencing. The paper as a whole reports these results and caveats: The methods do not name the sequencing platform or mention unique molecular identifiers. Peripheral blood was not sequenced, so blood TCRbeta repertoires in these lung cancer patients were not examined. The cohort had only about 14 patients, and the authors noted that larger samples and more detailed clinical data are needed. Significantly higher TCR diversity was found in younger patients, and higher tumor TCR diversity was associated with shorter overall and disease-free survival. In normal lung, the top 100 clones accounted for a significantly larger cumulative share of the repertoire than in tumor tissue. TCR diversity (inverse Simpson) was significantly higher in tumor than in normal lung tissue (roughly 430 vs 170, P = 0.0075, Mann-Whitney U test).

CDR1 is given as MNHNY and CDR2 as SVGAGI, both from the germline V gene (reference sequence). Spanning cysteine to phenylalanine, the CDR3 consists of 19 amino acids. The CDR3 DNA has 57 bases and is translated from base 1. Bulk unsorted tissue served as the source for RNA extraction, and RNA quality was assessed using a NanoDrop ND-1000 and an Agilent 2100. All donors had newly diagnosed lung cancer, had not received prior chemotherapy, and were admitted for thoracic surgery in China between August and November 2014. Patients who had received previous radiotherapy or chemotherapy, or who had another concurrent cancer, were excluded from the study. Pieces of surgical tissue measuring 1-2 cm3 were kept in RNAlater solution and held at -80 degrees C until needed. The library was generated by multiplex PCR. TCRdb shows the sequencer as Illumina HiSeq 2500. TCRbeta libraries were constructed through three rounds of nested PCR with primers (Table S4) according to protocols modified from ARM-PCR. PCR products of 200-500 bp were gel-excised and purified with the QIAquick gel extraction kit before sequencing. Regarding the original processing steps: Trimmomatic was used to clean the reads, FLASH was used to merge the reads into complete CDR3 sequences, and MiTCR was used to assign the reads to V(D)J germline segments. Clonal diversity was computed as the inverse Simpson's index with VDJtools. Productive reads were defined as in-frame sequences without a premature stop codon. TCRdb ran its own pipeline on the public reads, namely fastp trimming at Q25 and MiXCR clone calling, and kept in-frame beta chains. Rows merge per CDR3 protein into single entries with the most common DNA and genes. These V and J calls derive from TCRdb rather than the authors' analysis. The sample table contains around 70,000 distinct CDR3 sequences; only one count was recorded for 50% to 60% of them. The ten top clones hold 20% to 25% of the sample.

Details on this clonotype: Its antigen is still unknown. One end of the junction fails to match germline, which may point to a read error.

Rearrangement joined TRBV6-6 to TRBJ2-7, with the D gene call left open. The sequence derives from a man in his forties or fifties with non-small cell lung cancer. Source material: lung tumor tissue. The nucleotide sequence is TGTACCAGCAGTTACGAAAGCTTAAAAACGCCACTGGCCCCCTACGAGCAGTACTTC. The translation is CTSSYESLKTPLAPYEQYF.